This T cell receptor (beta chain) derives from a study of cytomegalovirus exposure and HLA in healthy donors. Findings of the study overall: Some public TCRs appeared in many individuals, while most sequences were rare. Earlier findings revealed that most TCR beta V segments proved productive either about 90% or about 30% of the time. A later analysis linked roughly 17,000 TCR beta sequences to HLA alleles at 0.05 false discovery rate.

This clone turned up a few times. Its antigen remains unknown. The germline gives CDR1 SNHLY, CDR2 FYNNEI. V lost 6 bases and J lost 6, with 9 bases in between. The CDR3 has 11 amino acids. The PCR employed 60 Vbeta primers together with 13 Jbeta primers. Sequencing used immunoSEQ multiplex PCR; TCRdb keeps in-frame clones, though not all of them. The repertoire holds some 81,000 clones, with 72% as singletons. This rearrangement joins TRBV2 to TRBJ2-7, with unresolved D. This sequence originates from a woman in her 40s in good health and CMV-seropositive. The sequenced material came from PBMCs. CDR3 loop: CASRRESEQYF. CDR3 DNA: TGTGCCAGCAGGCGAGAATCCGAGCAGTACTTC.